These 27 T cell receptor beta chains were all obtained from the same sample, sequenced in a study of T cell changes during pregnancy in multiple sclerosis. The assay was immunoSEQ multiplex PCR, and TCRdb's table has in-frame clones only and misses some. The sample carries about 60,000 clones, 93% recorded once. This specimen consisted of CD8+ T cells from peripheral blood mononuclear cells, obtained in the second trimester of pregnancy. These receptors all stem from a female donor with multiple sclerosis, enrolled in a pregnancy study.

The gene calls are TRBV25-1 and TRBJ1-1; D ambiguous. The CDR3 totals 14 residues. From germline, CDR1 is MGHDK and CDR2 SYGVNS. V lost 2 bases to trimming and J lost 1 base, with 8 bases between them. The CDR3 nucleotides are TGTGCCAGCAGTGAACTTTCTACGAACACTGAAGCTTTCTTT. Translating it yields CASSELSTNTEAFF.

The V call is TRBV7-2, the J call TRBJ1-1; perhaps TRBD1 as D (5 bases). The CDR3 consists of 17 residues. V gave up 4 bases and J gave up 14 bases, with 32 bases separating them. CDR1 is SGHTA, CDR2 FQGNSA, per germline. The DNA of the CDR3 is TGTGCCAGCAGCTCCTACAGGTCCGCTATCGACGTTCTAGGCTCCTTCTTT. Translating it yields CASSSYRSAIDVLGSFF.

The CDR3 here is CAWTLNPGYRDYGYTF. As DNA, the CDR3 is TGTGCCTGGACCCTTAACCCGGGCTACAGGGACTATGGCTACACCTTC. The chain has TRBV30 and TRBJ1-2; the D gene is possibly TRBD1 (6 bases). This CDR3 is 16 amino acids long. Per the germline V gene, CDR1 is GTSNPN and CDR2 is SVGIG (reference sequence). Trimming stripped 4 bases from V and 3 bases from J, with 21 bases between.

The genes are TRBV19 and TRBJ2-1, with 8 bases fitting TRBD2. Germline CDR1 is LNHDA and CDR2 is SQIVND (reference sequence). The CDR3 consists of 14 residues. The J segment lost 7 bases and the V segment lost 6 bases, leaving 8 bases of the junction unmatched. The CDR3: CASSMGLGMNEQFF. The CDR3 DNA is TGTGCCAGTAGCATGGGACTAGGAATGAATGAGCAGTTCTTC.

The rearrangement uses TRBV11-2 and TRBJ2-7; 11 bases match TRBD1. The junction had 7 bases not matched to a gene; V was cut back by 4 bases and J by 2 bases. CDR3 length: 16 residues. Germline V gives CDR1 SGHAT, CDR2 FQNNGV. The CDR3 loop is CASSSGGTGGAYEQYF. For the CDR3, the DNA is TGTGCCAGCAGCTCCGGCGGGACAGGGGGGGCCTACGAGCAGTACTTC.

V usage is TRBV4-1 and J usage is TRBJ2-7; 7 bases are a match to TRBD1. V lost 2 bases, J lost 2 bases, and 3 bases stayed unmatched. The CDR3 covers 14 residues. The germline V gene has CDR1 MGHRA and CDR2 YSYEKL. The DNA of the CDR3 is TGCGCCAGCAGCCAATGGACAGGCCCCTACGAGCAGTACTTC. Translation: CASSQWTGPYEQYF.

This clone was detected only once. The J gene is TRBJ2-1, the V gene TRBV19; 11 nucleotides agree with TRBD2. Germline CDR1 reads LNHDA; CDR2 reads SQIVND (reference sequence). The CDR3 contains 15 residues. V dropped 7 bases and J dropped 4; count of bases not matched to a gene: 6. CDR3 DNA: TGTGCCAGTAACCCGGGACTAGCGGTTTACAATGAGCAGTTCTTC. The encoded protein is CASNPGLAVYNEQFF. Looking up the rest from reference TRBV19 and TRBJ2-1 gives the full variable domain: DGGITQSPKYLFRKEGQNVTLSCEQNLNHDAMYWYRQDPGQGLRLIYYSQIVNDFQKGDIAEGYSVSREKKESFPLTVTSAQKNPTAFYLCASNPGLAVYNEQFFGPGTRLTVL.

The V gene is TRBV7-9, the J gene TRBJ1-5; D is ambiguous. CDR1 is SEHNR and CDR2 is FQNEAQ in the germline V gene (reference sequence). Trimming took 1 base from V and 0 from J, leaving 7 bases between them. The CDR3 is 15 residues long. The CDR3 coding sequence is TGTGCCAGCAGCTTAGGAGAGGGTAGCAATCAGCCCCAGCATTTT. Translating gives CASSLGEGSNQPQHF.

CDR3 in amino acids: CASSSSGGANTEAFF. The DNA of the CDR3 is TGTGCCAGCAGCTCCTCTGGAGGGGCGAACACTGAAGCTTTCTTT. V is TRBV7-3 and J is TRBJ1-1; a weak D match, TRBD1 (5 bases). The germline gives CDR1 SGHTA, CDR2 FQGTGA. The CDR3 has 15 amino acids. Trimming removed 4 bases from V and 1 base from J, with 13 bases in between.

This chain uses TRBV15 with TRBJ1-5, with D tentatively TRBD1 (5 bases). The CDR3 spans 15 residues. V lost 9 bases to trimming and J lost 5 bases, with 20 bases between them. Looked up from germline, CDR1 is LNHNV and CDR2 is YYDKDF (reference sequence). The CDR3 here is CATTQQWGGDQPQHF. For the CDR3, the DNA is TGTGCCACTACCCAGCAGTGGGGAGGGGATCAGCCCCAGCATTTT.

The chain is built from TRBV4-1 and TRBJ2-1, with unresolved D. V was shortened by 0 bases and J by 8 bases, with 5 bases between the two germline ends. CDR3 length equals 12 residues. CDR1 and CDR2 (germline): MGHRA, YSYEKL. CDR3 region: CASSQDFDEQFF. The DNA of the CDR3 is TGCGCCAGCAGCCAAGATTTCGATGAGCAGTTCTTC.

The chain employs TRBV4-1 and TRBJ1-1, with D unclear. The CDR3 length is 17 residues. Trimming stripped 1 base from V and 0 bases from J, with 15 bases between. Germline-derived CDR1 and CDR2 are MGHRA and YSYEKL. This CDR3 is CASSQGRGIAVNTEAFF. CDR3 nucleotide sequence: TGCGCCAGCAGCCAAGGGAGAGGGATAGCGGTGAACACTGAAGCTTTCTTT.

The chain carries TRBV27 and TRBJ2-3, with a weak D call TRBD2 (5 bases). V lost 4 bases and J 12 bases, leaving 14 bases between the germline ends. This CDR3 region has 12 residues. CDR1 and CDR2 (germline): MNHEY, SMNVEV (reference sequence). The CDR3 is CASSSNDYPQYF. CDR3 DNA sequence: TGTGCCAGCAGTTCCAACGACTATCCTCAGTATTTT.

The chain carries TRBV27 and TRBJ2-7; possibly TRBD1 for D (7 bases). The CDR3 contains 15 residues. V lost 0 bases and J 5 bases, leaving 14 bases between the germline ends. Germline CDR1 reads MNHEY; CDR2 reads SMNVEV (reference sequence). The chain's CDR3 is CASSLSLGGGHEQYF. The CDR3 nucleotides are TGTGCCAGCAGTTTATCCCTTGGAGGGGGCCACGAGCAGTACTTC.

This clone was counted a single time. The J gene is TRBJ2-7, the V gene TRBV5-8; the match to TRBD2 covers 8 bases. The CDR3 covers 16 residues. Germline V gene sequence: CDR1 SGHTS, CDR2 YDEGEE. J lost 2 bases, V lost 4 bases, and 11 bases had no gene match. In DNA, the CDR3 is TGTGCCAGCAGCAAACGAGGAGCGGGGGAAACCTACGAGCAGTACTTC. Translated, it gives CASSKRGAGETYEQYF.

The genes are TRBV28 and TRBJ2-7; TRBD2 agrees at 11 bases. The CDR3 length is 13 residues. CDR1 and CDR2 (germline): MDHEN, SYDVKM. With 7 bases clipped from V and 4 bases from J, the junction kept 3 bases outside the gene matches. The CDR3 region has the DNA TGTGCCAGCAAGGTAGCGGGAGGGTACGAGCAGTACTTC. Residues: CASKVAGGYEQYF.

V gene TRBV29-1 combines with J gene TRBJ2-3; 8 nucleotides line up with TRBD1. J was trimmed by 1 base and V by 6 bases; bases with no gene match: 6. Germline CDR1 reads SQVTM; CDR2 reads ANQGSEA. CDR3 length: 14 residues. CDR3 nucleotides: TGCAGCGTAGGCGACAGGGGCGGCACAGATACGCAGTATTTT. Translating gives CSVGDRGGTDTQYF.

This clone came up once. The V gene is TRBV11-3, the J gene TRBJ2-1; 12 bases fit TRBD2. CDR1 is SGHNT and CDR2 is YENEEA in the germline V gene. CDR3 length equals 14 residues. J gave up 6 bases and V 4 bases, and 1 base lay outside the gene matches. The CDR3 loop is CASSSTSGGNEQFF. Written as DNA, the CDR3 is TGTGCCAGCAGCTCGACTAGCGGGGGCAATGAGCAGTTCTTC.

CDR3 region: CASRTLAVSTDTQYF. For the CDR3, the DNA is TGTGCCAGCAGAACGTTAGCGGTTAGCACAGATACGCAGTATTTT. This sequence joins TRBV27 and TRBJ2-3; a weak D match, TRBD2 (6 bases). The ends were cut back, 6 bases at V and 0 bases at J, with 13 bases in the middle. The germline gives CDR1 MNHEY, CDR2 SMNVEV (reference sequence). The CDR3 is 15 amino acids.

The chain couples TRBV6-5 to TRBJ2-2; perhaps TRBD1 as D (6 bases). Trimming removed 4 bases at V and 8 bases at J, with 8 bases between. CDR3 length: 12 amino acids. CDR1 MNHEY and CDR2 SVGAGI come from the germline V gene. CDR3 DNA: TGTGCCAGCAGTTCCGGGACAGGGGAGCTGTTTTTT. It translates to CASSSGTGELFF.

This chain joins TRBV6-6 and TRBJ1-1, with D possibly TRBD1 on 6 matching bases. The CDR3 length is 13 residues. Trimming cost V 6 bases and J 2 bases, with 10 bases left between them. The V gene's germline CDR1 is MNHNY and CDR2 SVGAGI (reference sequence). CDR3 sequence reads: CASSPRGNTEAFF. CDR3 in DNA: TGTGCCAGCAGCCCCAGGGGAAACACTGAAGCTTTCTTT.

This chain connects TRBV11-2 to TRBJ2-7; tentative D call: TRBD1 (6 bases). The CDR3 loop spans 16 amino acids. V dropped 1 base and J dropped 7 bases, with 20 bases sitting between them. Germline loops: CDR1 SGHAT, CDR2 FQNNGV. CDR3 sequence (DNA): TGTGCCAGCAGCTTAGCTGGCTGGGGGCTATTTGTAGAGCAGTACTTC. Protein sequence: CASSLAGWGLFVEQYF.

This chain connects TRBV7-9 to TRBJ1-4; 7 bases match TRBD1. Germline V CDR1 and CDR2: SEHNR, FQNEAQ (reference sequence). This CDR3 contains 16 residues. The V segment lost 1 base and the J segment 7 bases; nucleotides outside the gene matches: 9. The CDR3 coding sequence is TGTGCCAGCAGCTTAGTTCAGGGGGGTGCAGTTGAAAAACTGTTTTTT. It is translated as CASSLVQGGAVEKLFF.

The V call is TRBV14, the J call TRBJ1-1; D is perhaps TRBD1 (5 bases). The CDR3 spans 17 residues. V was trimmed by 0 bases and J by 9 bases, leaving 23 bases between them. Germline V lookup: CDR1 SGHDN, CDR2 FVKESK. In nucleotides, the CDR3 is TGTGCCAGCAGCCAAGATCGGGACGGGAGTTTGAACTACAAAGCTTTCTTT. Protein: CASSQDRDGSLNYKAFF.

The gene calls are TRBV7-2 and TRBJ1-1, with a tentative D call TRBD1 (6 bases). The CDR3 has 14 amino acids. Germline CDR1 SGHTA, CDR2 FQGNSA. Trimming removed 4 bases from V and 2 bases from J, with 11 bases in between. This CDR3 is CASSSRRGNTEAFF. DNA for the CDR3: TGTGCCAGCAGCTCCCGCAGGGGCAACACTGAAGCTTTCTTT.

This clone was found a few times. The chain links TRBV6-1 to TRBJ2-1; TRBD2 agrees at 8 bases. The CDR3 is made up of 14 amino acids. Germline-derived CDR1 and CDR2 are MNHNS and SASEGT. J lost 6 bases, V lost 8 bases, and 9 bases had no gene match. The CDR3 loop is CASSRLAPSNEQFF. The CDR3 coding sequence is TGTGCCAGCTCCCGACTAGCGCCTTCCAATGAGCAGTTCTTC.

The chain carries TRBV27 and TRBJ2-1, with 9 nucleotides matching TRBD2. Germline V gene lookup returns CDR1 MNHEY and CDR2 SMNVEV (reference sequence). The length of the CDR3 is 17 residues. J lost 6 bases, V lost 4 bases, and 13 bases had no gene match. As DNA, the CDR3 is TGTGCCAGCAGTTCCTTCCCCTTAGCGGGAGAGGTCAATGAGCAGTTCTTC. It specifies CASSSFPLAGEVNEQFF.